This is a list of T cell receptor beta chains from one sample in a study of blood T cell repertoires in COVID-19. Sequencing used immunoSEQ multiplex PCR; TCRdb keeps in-frame clones, though not all of them. The sample shows a few hundred thousand clones, about 88% of them seen only once. Sequencing was carried out using peripheral blood. Receptor source: a man aged 25-40 years with active or convalescent COVID-19. CDR3s include the opening cysteine and the closing phenylalanine or tryptophan. The D gene is left open where the match is weak. Size is stated for part of the rows, as once, few or many counts, or as a class when the clone is expanded.

V	size	J	length	D	DNA	CDR3
TRBV4-1	NA	TRBJ2-2	13	NA	TGCGCCAGCAGCCAAGACCAGTCCGGGGAGCTGTTTTTT	CASSQDQSGELFF
TRBV6-6	NA	TRBJ1-3	15	NA	TGTGCCAGCACCCTCGACAGGCCCTCTGGAAACACCATATATTTT	CASTLDRPSGNTIYF
TRBV10-2	NA	TRBJ2-4	13	TRBD2	TGCGCCAGCAGGACTAGCGGAAAAAACATTCAGTACTTC	CASRTSGKNIQYF
TRBV7-8	NA	TRBJ2-5	14	NA	TGTGCCAGCAGCTGGGGGACACTCCAAGAGACCCAGTACTTC	CASSWGTLQETQYF
TRBV7-2	NA	TRBJ1-5	15	TRBD1	TGTGCCAGCAGCTACAGGGGTGGTAGCAATCAGCCCCAGCATTTT	CASSYRGGSNQPQHF
TRBV9	NA	TRBJ1-3	16	NA	TGTGCCAGCAGCGTGCTCCCGGGGGGCGGTGGAAACACCATATATTTT	CASSVLPGGGGNTIYF
TRBV30	NA	TRBJ1-4	16	NA	TGTGCCTGGAGTCTAGGCGGCCTATCAACTAATGAAAAACTGTTTTTT	CAWSLGGLSTNEKLFF
TRBV5-6	NA	TRBJ1-6	13	TRBD1	TGTGCCAGCAGCTTGGGGGACAGTTCACCCCTCCACTTT	CASSLGDSSPLHF
TRBV2	NA	TRBJ1-2	14	NA	TGTGCCAGCAGTGACCTGGACAGCGGGAATGGCTACACCTTC	CASSDLDSGNGYTF
TRBV5-1	NA	TRBJ1-2	14	NA	TGCGCCAGCAGCTTGACGCAGGATCCCTATGGCTACACCTTC	CASSLTQDPYGYTF
TRBV7-2	NA	TRBJ2-3	16	TRBD1	TGTGCCAGCAGCTTAGCCGGGACAGGGTTTGCAGATACGCAGTATTTT	CASSLAGTGFADTQYF
TRBV7-9	NA	TRBJ2-5	14	NA	TGTGCCAGCAGCTTAGATCCGGGACAAGAGACCCAGTACTTC	CASSLDPGQETQYF
TRBV19	few	TRBJ1-2	13	TRBD1	TGTGCCAGTAGTCCACAGGGGAACTATGGCTACACCTTC	CASSPQGNYGYTF
TRBV6-5	NA	TRBJ1-2	14	TRBD1	TGTGCCAGCACAAGGATCACAGGGGGTGGAGGCTACACCTTC	CASTRITGGGGYTF
TRBV4-2	NA	TRBJ2-1	15	NA	TGTGCCAGCAGCCAAGATCCCGGGTCCTACAATGAGCAGTTCTTC	CASSQDPGSYNEQFF
TRBV4-3	few	TRBJ1-2	20	TRBD1	TGCGCCAGCAGCCAAAACCACCGAGTTGGCCTAGGACAGGGGGACTATGGCTACACCTTC	CASSQNHRVGLGQGDYGYTF
TRBV5-1	NA	TRBJ2-6	18	NA	TGCGCCAGCAGCTTGGATTTGGAATCAGGGGCTGGGGCCAACGTCCTGACTTTC	CASSLDLESGAGANVLTF
TRBV30	NA	TRBJ1-1	14	NA	TGTGCCTGGAGTGGATGGGAGTTCTCCGCTGAAGCTTTCTTT	CAWSGWEFSAEAFF
TRBV5-6	NA	TRBJ1-1	14	TRBD1	TGTGCCAGCAGCTCGGGACAGGAGGTCACTGAAGCTTTCTTT	CASSSGQEVTEAFF
TRBV12-3/TRBV12-4	NA	TRBJ1-1	13	NA	TGTGCCAGCAGTTTAGGCGGGGACACTGAAGCTTTCTTT	CASSLGGDTEAFF
TRBV5-6	NA	TRBJ2-5	17	TRBD2	TGTGCCAGCAGCTACCCGGTGGCTAGCGGGGACCAAGAGACCCAGTACTTC	CASSYPVASGDQETQYF
TRBV6-4	NA	TRBJ1-2	14	TRBD1	TGTGCCAGCAGTGCCCCACAGGGGTTGTTCGGCTACACCTTC	CASSAPQGLFGYTF
TRBV21-1	NA	TRBJ2-3	14	NA	TGTGCCAGCAGCCTCCAAACAGGGACAGATACGCAGTATTTT	CASSLQTGTDTQYF
TRBV7-6	NA	TRBJ2-1	17	TRBD2	TGTGCCAGCAGCTTAGGAGTTTCGGGGGGGCTCTACAATGAGCAGTTCTTC	CASSLGVSGGLYNEQFF
TRBV3-1/TRBV3-2	NA	TRBJ2-7	16	TRBD1	TGTGCCAGCAGCCAAGGTTTTGGGACAGGGTCGTACGAGCAGTACTTC	CASSQGFGTGSYEQYF
TRBV29-1	NA	TRBJ1-3	13	NA	TGCAGCGTTGTTGGTGCGGCGGGAAACACCATATATTTT	CSVVGAAGNTIYF
TRBV10-2	NA	TRBJ1-1	14	TRBD1	TGCGCCAGCAGCCCCGGGACAGTGAACACTGAAGCTTTCTTT	CASSPGTVNTEAFF
TRBV12-3/TRBV12-4	NA	TRBJ1-5	13	NA	TGTGCCAGCAGTTTAAGGGGGAATCAGCCCCAGCATTTT	CASSLRGNQPQHF
TRBV29-1	NA	TRBJ2-1	12	NA	TGCAGCGTTGGAGGCCGGCGTAATGAGCAGTTCTTC	CSVGGRRNEQFF
TRBV6-1	NA	TRBJ1-6	17	NA	TGTGCCAGCAGTGAGTCGACGGGGACATTCAATAATTCACCCCTCCACTTT	CASSESTGTFNNSPLHF
TRBV9	NA	TRBJ2-3	14	NA	TGTGCCAGCAGCCCATCCCCTATTCCGGATACGCAGTATTTT	CASSPSPIPDTQYF
TRBV5-1	NA	TRBJ2-5	16	NA	TGCGCCAGCAGCCCAGAATACGGGACTTACCAAGAGACCCAGTACTTC	CASSPEYGTYQETQYF
TRBV3-1/TRBV3-2	NA	TRBJ2-2	16	TRBD1	TGTGCCAGCAGCCAAGCACGACAGGGGGCCACCGGGGAGCTGTTTTTT	CASSQARQGATGELFF
TRBV30	few	TRBJ1-2	11	NA	TGTGCCTGGGGGACGTGGCGGGGCTACACCTTC	CAWGTWRGYTF
TRBV6-2/TRBV6-3	NA	TRBJ1-2	13	NA	TGTGCCAGCAGTTACACCGGGGTGGATGGCTACACCTTC	CASSYTGVDGYTF
TRBV5-6	once	TRBJ1-2	15	NA	TGTGCCAGCAGCTCCACCCTTTCGGGGTGGGGAGGCTACACCTTC	CASSSTLSGWGGYTF
TRBV19	NA	TRBJ1-4	18	NA	TGTGCCAGTAGTAGCTACCGATGGGGAGGCGAGACTAATGAAAAACTGTTTTTT	CASSSYRWGGETNEKLFF
TRBV12-3/TRBV12-4	NA	TRBJ2-7	12	TRBD1	TGTGCCAGCACCTTGACAGGGGTCGAGCAGTACTTC	CASTLTGVEQYF
TRBV4-1	NA	TRBJ2-3	17	TRBD1	TGCGCCAGCAGCCAAGAGCAGACAGGGGGCATCGCAGATACGCAGTATTTT	CASSQEQTGGIADTQYF
TRBV11-2	NA	TRBJ1-6	16	TRBD1	TGTGCCAGCAGCTCCGGACAGGGGGCGCATGGGGGACCCCTCCACTTT	CASSSGQGAHGGPLHF
TRBV15	NA	TRBJ1-6	14	NA	TGTGCCACCAGCCCAGAATTACGCAATTCACCCCTCCACTTT	CATSPELRNSPLHF
TRBV11-2	NA	TRBJ2-1	14	TRBD1	TGTGCCAGCAGCCCGGGACAGGGTAACAATGAGCAGTTCTTC	CASSPGQGNNEQFF
TRBV7-9	NA	TRBJ2-3	14	TRBD2	TGTGCCAGCCCGCTCGGGGACTACACAGATACGCAGTATTTT	CASPLGDYTDTQYF
TRBV3-1/TRBV3-2	NA	TRBJ2-5	13	NA	TGTGCCAGCAGCCAAGGGCCACAAGAGACCCAGTACTTC	CASSQGPQETQYF
TRBV19	NA	TRBJ2-7	14	TRBD2	TGTGCCAGTAGTGCAGCGGGGGGAATCTACGAGCAGTACTTC	CASSAAGGIYEQYF
TRBV3-1/TRBV3-2	NA	TRBJ1-5	16	TRBD1	TGTGCCAGCAGCCGATCGGGACAGGGAAGAAATCAGCCCCAGCATTTT	CASSRSGQGRNQPQHF
TRBV27	NA	TRBJ1-1	14	NA	TGTGCCAGCAGCTATGGGGCGGGGGCCACTGAAGCTTTCTTT	CASSYGAGATEAFF
TRBV7-8	NA	TRBJ2-5	17	NA	TGTGCCAGCAGCGACAGGCCTGATTCCGGCCCGAAAGAGACCCAGTACTTC	CASSDRPDSGPKETQYF
TRBV7-9	NA	TRBJ1-6	12	NA	TGTGCCAGCAGCTTAGAGTCAGGTACCCTCCACTTT	CASSLESGTLHF
TRBV11-2	NA	TRBJ2-2	14	NA	TGTGCCAGCAGCTTAGAGCTCAGTCCCGGGGAGCTGTTTTTT	CASSLELSPGELFF
TRBV4-1	NA	TRBJ2-1	16	TRBD2	TGCGCCAGCAGCCAGGGACTAGCGGGGACCTACAATGAGCAGTTCTTC	CASSQGLAGTYNEQFF
TRBV5-1	NA	TRBJ2-2	16	TRBD1	TGCGCCAGCAGCCTCCGGGACAGGTCGAACACCGGGGAGCTGTTTTTT	CASSLRDRSNTGELFF
TRBV19	NA	TRBJ1-1	14	NA	TGTGCCAGTAGTCCGACGCCTCGGGGGTTTGCGCCGAGCTTT	CASSPTPRGFAPSF